This TCR beta chain was found in a study of T cells in Graves' hyperthyroidism and ophthalmopathy. This CDR3 region has 16 residues. Germline CDR1 and CDR2: SGHVS and FQNEAQ. Trimming took 5 bases from V and 5 from J; bases not matched to a gene: 9. This clonotype was counted only a few times. The investigators amplified TCR beta CDR3 regions from RNA transcripts. Using the HTBI primer set, a first-round RT-PCR was run on the TCR CDR3. One entry per CDR3 protein results from TCRdb running MiXCR on the multiplex PCR reads. The repertoire consists of about 720,000 distinct CDR3 sequences, with around 20% occurring once and the leading ten covering about a sixth.

The clonotype comes from a woman aged 45-60 years with Graves' hyperthyroidism that later progressed to Graves' ophthalmopathy. This chain links TRBV7-8 with TRBJ2-2; 9 bases agree with TRBD1. The source material was blood. In nucleotides, the CDR3 is TGTGCCAGCAGCAAGACAGGGGGTGTTATTACCGGGGAGCTGTTTTTT. It is translated as CASSKTGGVITGELFF.